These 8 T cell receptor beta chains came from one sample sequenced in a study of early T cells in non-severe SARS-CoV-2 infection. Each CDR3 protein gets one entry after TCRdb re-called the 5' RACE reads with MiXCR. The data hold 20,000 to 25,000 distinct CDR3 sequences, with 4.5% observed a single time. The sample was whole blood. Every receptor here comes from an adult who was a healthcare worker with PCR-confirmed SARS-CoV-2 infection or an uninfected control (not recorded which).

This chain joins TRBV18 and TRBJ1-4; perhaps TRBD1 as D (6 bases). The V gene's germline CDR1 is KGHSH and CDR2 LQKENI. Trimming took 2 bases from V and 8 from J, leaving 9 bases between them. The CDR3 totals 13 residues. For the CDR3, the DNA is TGTGCCAGCTCACCAGGGGGCTCGGAAAAACTGTTTTTT. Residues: CASSPGGSEKLFF.

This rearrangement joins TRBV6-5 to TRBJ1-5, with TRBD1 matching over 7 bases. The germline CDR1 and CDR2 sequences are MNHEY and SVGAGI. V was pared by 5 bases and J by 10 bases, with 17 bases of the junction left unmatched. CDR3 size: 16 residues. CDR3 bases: TGTGCCAGCAGTCCAATCACTCCATCGGGACAGAGTCCCCAGCATTTT. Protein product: CASSPITPSGQSPQHF.

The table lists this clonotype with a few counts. CDR3 loop: CASSQDGLGNQPQHF. As DNA, the CDR3 is TGCGCCAGCAGCCAAGATGGGCTAGGCAATCAGCCCCAGCATTTT. The chain employs TRBV4-3 and TRBJ1-5; no reliable D call. Germline V lookup: CDR1 LGHNA, CDR2 YSLEER. Deletions cut 0 bases from V and 2 bases from J, with 8 bases between. The CDR3 runs to 15 residues.

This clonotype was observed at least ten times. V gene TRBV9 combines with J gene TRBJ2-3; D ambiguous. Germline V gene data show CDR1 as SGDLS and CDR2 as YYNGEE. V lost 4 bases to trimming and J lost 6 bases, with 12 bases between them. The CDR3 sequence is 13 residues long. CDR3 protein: CASSSRHGDTQYF. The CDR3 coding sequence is TGTGCCAGCAGCTCTAGACATGGGGATACGCAGTATTTT.

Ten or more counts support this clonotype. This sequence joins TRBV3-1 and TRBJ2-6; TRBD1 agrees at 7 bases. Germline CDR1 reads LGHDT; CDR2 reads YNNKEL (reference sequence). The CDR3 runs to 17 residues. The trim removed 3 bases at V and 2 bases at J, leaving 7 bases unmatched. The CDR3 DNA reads TGTGCCAGCAGCCAGGAGACAGGGCGGGCTGGGGCCAACGTCCTGACTTTC. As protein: CASSQETGRAGANVLTF.

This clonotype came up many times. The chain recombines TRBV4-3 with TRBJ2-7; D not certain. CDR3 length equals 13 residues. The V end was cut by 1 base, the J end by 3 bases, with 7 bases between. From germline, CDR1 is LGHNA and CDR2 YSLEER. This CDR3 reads CASSQGMDYEQYF. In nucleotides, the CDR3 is TGCGCCAGCAGCCAAGGTATGGACTACGAGCAGTACTTC.

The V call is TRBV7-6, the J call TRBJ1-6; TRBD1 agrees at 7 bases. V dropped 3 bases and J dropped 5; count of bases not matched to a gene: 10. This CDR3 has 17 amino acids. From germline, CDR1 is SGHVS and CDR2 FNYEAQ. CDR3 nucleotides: TGTGCCAGCAGCTTTATCTCAGGGACAGCTGATAATTCACCCCTCCACTTT. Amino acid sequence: CASSFISGTADNSPLHF.

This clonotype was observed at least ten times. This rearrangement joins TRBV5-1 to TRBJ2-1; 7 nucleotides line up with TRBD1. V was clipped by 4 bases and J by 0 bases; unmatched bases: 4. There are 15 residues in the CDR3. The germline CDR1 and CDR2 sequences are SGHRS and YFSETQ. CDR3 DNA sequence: TGCGCCAGCAGCGAGGGACAGATCTCCTACAATGAGCAGTTCTTC. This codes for CASSEGQISYNEQFF. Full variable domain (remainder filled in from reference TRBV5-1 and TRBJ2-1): KAGVTQTPRYLIKTRGQQVTLSCSPISGHRSVSWYQQTPGQGLQFLFEYFSETQRNKGNFPGRFSGRQFSNSRSEMNVSTLELGDSALYLCASSEGQISYNEQFFGPGTRLTVL.